This T cell receptor beta chain was captured in a study of blood T cell repertoires in COVID-19. CDR1 SGHDT and CDR2 YYEEEE come from the germline V gene. Trimming pared 0 bases from V and 4 bases from J, leaving 8 bases between. CDR3 length equals 14 residues. Original analysis: Reference gene primer amplification yielded estimated nucleated cell counts. Assay used: immunoSEQ multiplex PCR; TCRdb lists only in-frame clones, some missing. The V and J calls and the clone size are those of that table, but D and trimming were determined from the DNA. The data contain hundreds of thousands of clones, 70% to 90% of them singletons.

The TCR comes from a woman in her 30s with COVID-19, enrolled during active disease. The specimen sequenced was peripheral blood. This rearrangement joins TRBV5-6 to TRBJ1-5; D remains ambiguous. CDR3 protein: CASSLGQLNQPQHF. The CDR3 DNA is TGTGCCAGCAGCTTGGGGCAGTTAAATCAGCCCCAGCATTTT. The full variable domain, in which reference TRBV5-6 and TRBJ1-5 provide the parts outside the CDR3, is DAGVTQSPTHLIKTRGQQVTLRCSPKSGHDTVSWYQQALGQGPQFIFQYYEEEERQRGNFPDRFSGHQFPNYSSELNVNALLLGDSALYLCASSLGQLNQPQHFGDGTRLSIL.